These 15 T cell receptor beta chains share one sample of origin, sequenced in a study of CD8 T cells in Susac syndrome. Reverse transcription of about 0.5 to 1 ug RNA was carried out with random hexamers. TCRdb reanalysed the immunoSEQ multiplex PCR reads using MiXCR and keeps one entry per CDR3 protein. The sample holds 190,000 or so distinct CDR3 sequences, around 95% seen once. Sequenced: CD4+ T cells from PBMCs. These receptors were taken from a human donor with multiple sclerosis.

This clonotype was detected once. The chain couples TRBV3-1 to TRBJ2-5; 14 bases align to TRBD2. Germline values: CDR1 LGHDT, CDR2 YNNKEL (reference sequence). This CDR3 comprises 17 residues. V trimming: 2 bases; J trimming: 5 bases; junction bases outside the gene matches: 7. The CDR3 DNA sequence: TGTGCCAGCAGCCAACGTGGACTAGCGGGGGGCCGGGAGACCCAGTACTTC. Amino acid sequence: CASSQRGLAGGRETQYF.

The gene calls are TRBV20-1 and TRBJ1-5, with 7 bases aligning to TRBD1. The CDR3 is made up of 14 amino acids. Germline V CDR1 and CDR2: DFQATT, SNEGSKA (reference sequence). Trimming took 2 bases from V and 1 from J; bases not matched to a gene: 2. CDR3 DNA sequence: TGCAGTGCTAGACAGGGGGAAAGCAATCAGCCCCAGCATTTT. Translated: CSARQGESNQPQHF.

The chain couples TRBV5-1 to TRBJ2-2; D not resolved. V lost 0 bases, J lost 5 bases, and 5 bases lay in between. This CDR3 has 13 amino acids. Germline CDR1 is SGHRS and CDR2 is YFSETQ. The CDR3 nucleotides read TGCGCCAGCAGCTTGGACAGTACCGGGGAGCTGTTTTTT. Its translation: CASSLDSTGELFF. Looking up the rest from reference TRBV5-1 and TRBJ2-2 gives the full variable domain: KAGVTQTPRYLIKTRGQQVTLSCSPISGHRSVSWYQQTPGQGLQFLFEYFSETQRNKGNFPGRFSGRQFSNSRSEMNVSTLELGDSALYLCASSLDSTGELFFGEGSRLTVL.

J is TRBJ2-1 and V is TRBV7-3; 7 bases map to TRBD1. The CDR3 sequence is 15 residues long. Germline V gives CDR1 SGHTA, CDR2 FQGTGA. With 5 bases clipped from V and 7 bases from J, the junction kept 11 bases outside the gene matches. CDR3 in DNA: TGTGCCAGCAGCCCCAACAGGGGTGGGGAGAATGAGCAGTTCTTC. It is translated as CASSPNRGGENEQFF.

The genes are TRBV12-3 or TRBV12-4 and TRBJ1-1; D not resolved. The CDR3 sequence is 11 residues long. V was shortened by 2 bases and J by 6 bases, with 4 bases between the two germline ends. The CDR3 region is CASSLSPEAFF. The CDR3, as DNA: TGTGCCAGCAGTTTAAGTCCTGAAGCTTTCTTT.

This clonotype was recorded only once. The chain uses TRBV27 and TRBJ2-2, with no clear D. Germline CDR1 and CDR2: MNHEY and SMNVEV (reference sequence). Trimming pared 4 bases from V and 1 base from J, leaving 10 bases between. The CDR3 length is 15 residues. The CDR3 spells CASSYSTGNTGELFF. CDR3 DNA sequence: TGTGCCAGCAGTTACTCGACCGGGAACACCGGGGAGCTGTTTTTT.

The V gene is TRBV11-2, the J gene TRBJ2-7; possible D gene TRBD2, 8 bases. V gave up 4 bases and J gave up 6 bases, with 22 bases separating them. CDR1 is SGHAT, CDR2 FQNNGV, per germline. The CDR3 runs to 16 residues. CDR3 region: CASSSPGLEGAAEQYV. The CDR3 nucleotides are TGTGCCAGCAGCTCACCGGGACTAGAGGGGGCAGCCGAGCAGTACGTC.

The chain recombines TRBV9 with TRBJ2-1; 8 bases agree with TRBD1. Unmatched junction bases numbered 3, after V lost 5 bases and J lost 2 bases. The length of the CDR3 is 14 residues. The germline V gene encodes CDR1 SGDLS and CDR2 YYNGEE. The CDR3 sequence is CASRGQAPYNEQFF. CDR3 in DNA: TGTGCCAGCAGGGGACAGGCGCCCTACAATGAGCAGTTCTTC.

V usage is TRBV7-8 and J usage is TRBJ1-6; D is undetermined. The germline gives CDR1 SGHVS, CDR2 FQNEAQ. The CDR3 contains 15 residues. V was trimmed by 1 base and J by 6 bases, leaving 10 bases between them. The CDR3 DNA follows: TGTGCCAGCAGCTTAGTGGCAGCCGGTAATTCACCCCTCCACTTT. As protein: CASSLVAAGNSPLHF.

The chain recombines TRBV29-1 with TRBJ2-6; D ambiguous. The V gene's germline CDR1 is SQVTM and CDR2 ANQGSEA. Deletions cut 5 bases from V and 1 base from J, with 6 bases between. The CDR3 covers 13 residues. The CDR3 spells CSVSESGANVLTF. CDR3 DNA: TGCAGCGTTTCGGAGTCTGGGGCCAACGTCCTGACTTTC.

This clonotype was recorded once. The chain links TRBV7-9 to TRBJ2-3; D not certain. CDR3 size: 15 residues. Germline CDR1 is SEHNR and CDR2 is FQNEAQ (reference sequence). Trimming shortened V by 2 bases and J by 4 bases, and 13 bases separated the two germline ends. This CDR3 reads CASSLTSLGADTQYF. In DNA form, the CDR3 reads TGTGCCAGCAGCTTAACGTCCCTAGGCGCAGATACGCAGTATTTT. Complete variable domain (other parts from reference TRBV7-9 and TRBJ2-3): DTGVSQNPRHKITKRGQNVTFRCDPISEHNRLYWYRQTLGQGPEFLTYFQNEAQLEKSRLLSDRFSAERPKGSFSTLEIQRTEQGDSAMYLCASSLTSLGADTQYFGPGTRLTVL.

The V gene is TRBV20-1, the J gene TRBJ1-4; D remains ambiguous. This CDR3 contains 13 residues. V was clipped by 5 bases and J by 9 bases, with 16 bases between them. CDR1 DFQATT and CDR2 SNEGSKA come from the germline V gene (reference sequence). The CDR3 region is CSAPRVADQKLFF. In nucleotides, the CDR3 is TGCAGTGCTCCTAGAGTTGCGGACCAAAAACTGTTTTTT.

The rearrangement uses TRBV29-1 and TRBJ2-1, with 10 bases matching TRBD1. CDR1 is SQVTM, CDR2 ANQGSEA, per germline. There are 13 residues in the CDR3. V lost 8 bases to trimming and J lost 8 bases; unmatched junction nucleotides: 9. In nucleotides, the CDR3 is TGCAGCTACAGACAGGGGGCGTCGGATGAGCAGTTCTTC. It translates to CSYRQGASDEQFF.

This clonotype was counted a single time. V gene TRBV6-6 combines with J gene TRBJ2-1; D is unresolved. Germline CDR1 is MNHNY and CDR2 is SVGAGI (reference sequence). There are 14 residues in the CDR3. V was clipped by 1 base and J by 6 bases, with 10 bases between them. The CDR3 nucleotides read TGTGCCAGCAGTTACTTCCAGCAAGGCAATGAGCAGTTCTTC. Amino acid sequence: CASSYFQQGNEQFF.

The chain uses TRBV12-3 or TRBV12-4 and TRBJ1-1; D is perhaps TRBD1 (5 bases). This CDR3 comprises 11 residues. The V and J ends lost 6 bases and 8 bases respectively, with 10 bases between them. This CDR3 is CASSRTPEAFF. The CDR3 bases are TGTGCCAGCAGCCGGACACCCGAAGCTTTCTTT.